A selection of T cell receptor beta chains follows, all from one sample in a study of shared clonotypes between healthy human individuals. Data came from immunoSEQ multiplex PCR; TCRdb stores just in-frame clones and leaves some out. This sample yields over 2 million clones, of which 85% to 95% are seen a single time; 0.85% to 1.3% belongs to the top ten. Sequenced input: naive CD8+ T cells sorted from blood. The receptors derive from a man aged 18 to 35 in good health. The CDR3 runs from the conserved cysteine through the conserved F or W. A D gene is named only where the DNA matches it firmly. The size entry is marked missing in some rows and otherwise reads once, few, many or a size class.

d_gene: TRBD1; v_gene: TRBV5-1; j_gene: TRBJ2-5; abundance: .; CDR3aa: CASSFLPGQGGETQYF; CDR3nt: TGCGCCAGCAGCTTTCTACCGGGACAGGGAGGAGAGACCCAGTACTTC
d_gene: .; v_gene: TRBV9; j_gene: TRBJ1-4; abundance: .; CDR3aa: CASSVASYNEKLFF; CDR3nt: TGTGCCAGCAGCGTGGCCAGCTATAATGAAAAACTGTTTTTT
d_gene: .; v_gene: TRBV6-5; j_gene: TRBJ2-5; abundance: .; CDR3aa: CASSYSRGIGETQYF; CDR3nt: TGTGCCAGCAGTTACTCCCGGGGAATAGGAGAGACCCAGTACTTC
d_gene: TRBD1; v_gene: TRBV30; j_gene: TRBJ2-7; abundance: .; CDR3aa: CAGSDRGTYEQYF; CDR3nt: TGTGCCGGTTCGGACAGGGGGACCTACGAGCAGTACTTC
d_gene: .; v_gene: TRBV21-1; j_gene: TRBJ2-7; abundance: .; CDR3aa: CASAPMPVSSGNSEQYF; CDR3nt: TGTGCCAGCGCCCCGATGCCCGTGTCTAGCGGGAATTCCGAGCAGTACTTC
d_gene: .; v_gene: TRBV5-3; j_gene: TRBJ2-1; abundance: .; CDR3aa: CARSLPGNEQFF; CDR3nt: TGTGCCAGAAGCTTACCGGGCAATGAGCAGTTCTTC
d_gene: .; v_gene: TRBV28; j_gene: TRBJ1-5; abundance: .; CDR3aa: CASSHGQLNQPQHF; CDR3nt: TGTGCCAGCAGTCACGGACAGCTCAATCAGCCCCAGCATTTT
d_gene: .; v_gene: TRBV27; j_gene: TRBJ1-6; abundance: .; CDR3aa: CASSLVDSNSPLHF; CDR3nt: TGTGCCAGCAGTTTGGTGGATTCGAATTCACCCCTCCACTTT
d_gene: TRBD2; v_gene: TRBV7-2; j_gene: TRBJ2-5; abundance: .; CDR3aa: CASSLAFLAGQETQYF; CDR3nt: TGTGCCAGCAGCTTAGCGTTTCTAGCGGGACAAGAGACCCAGTACTTC
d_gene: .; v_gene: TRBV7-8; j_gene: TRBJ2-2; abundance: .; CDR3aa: CASSLVQGGELFF; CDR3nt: TGTGCCAGCAGCTTAGTACAAGGCGGGGAGCTGTTTTTT
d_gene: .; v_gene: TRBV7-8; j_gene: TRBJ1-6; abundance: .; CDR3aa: CASSLERQSSYNSPLHF; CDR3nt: TGTGCCAGCAGCTTAGAGAGACAGAGCTCCTATAATTCACCCCTCCACTTT
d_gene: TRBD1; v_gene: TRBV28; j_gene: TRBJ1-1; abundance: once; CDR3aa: CASSFRTGPYTEAFF; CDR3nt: TGTGCCAGCAGTTTTCGGACAGGCCCCTACACTGAAGCTTTCTTT
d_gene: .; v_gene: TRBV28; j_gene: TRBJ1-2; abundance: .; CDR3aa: CASSLEDSYYGYTF; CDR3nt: TGTGCCAGCAGTTTAGAAGACAGCTACTATGGCTACACCTTC
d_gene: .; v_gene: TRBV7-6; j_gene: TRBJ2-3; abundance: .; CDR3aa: CASGESGSWSTDTQYF; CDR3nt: TGTGCCAGCGGCGAATCAGGGAGTTGGAGCACAGATACGCAGTATTTT
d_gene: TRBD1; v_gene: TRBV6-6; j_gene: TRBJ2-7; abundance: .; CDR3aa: CASSYGQDEQYF; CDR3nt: TGTGCCAGCAGTTACGGACAGGACGAGCAGTACTTC
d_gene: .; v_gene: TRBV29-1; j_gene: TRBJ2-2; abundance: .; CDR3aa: CSVERTSGELFF; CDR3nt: TGCAGCGTTGAAAGGACTTCTGGGGAGCTGTTTTTT
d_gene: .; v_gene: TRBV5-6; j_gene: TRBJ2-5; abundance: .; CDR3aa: CASSSTDSLRRETQYF; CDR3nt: TGTGCCAGCAGCTCGACAGATAGTCTTCGTCGGGAGACCCAGTACTTC
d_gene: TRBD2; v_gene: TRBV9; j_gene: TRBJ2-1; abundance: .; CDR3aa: CASSVGVTSGRNEQFF; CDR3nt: TGTGCCAGCAGCGTAGGAGTAACTAGCGGGAGGAATGAGCAGTTCTTC
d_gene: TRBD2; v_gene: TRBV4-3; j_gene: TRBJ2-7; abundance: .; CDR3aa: CASSASGSESYEQYF; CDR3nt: TGCGCCAGCAGCGCTAGCGGGAGTGAGAGCTACGAGCAGTACTTC
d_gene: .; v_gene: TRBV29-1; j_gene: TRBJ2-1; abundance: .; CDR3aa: CSVFEGTYNEQFF; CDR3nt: TGCAGCGTTTTTGAGGGGACCTACAATGAGCAGTTCTTC
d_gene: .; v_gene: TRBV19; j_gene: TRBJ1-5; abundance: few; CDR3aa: CASSVPPVGQPQHF; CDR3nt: TGTGCCAGTAGTGTTCCCCCGGTGGGTCAGCCCCAGCATTTT
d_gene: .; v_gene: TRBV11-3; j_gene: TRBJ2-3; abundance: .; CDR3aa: CASSLDGGGTDTQYF; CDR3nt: TGTGCCAGCAGCTTAGATGGGGGTGGGACAGATACGCAGTATTTT
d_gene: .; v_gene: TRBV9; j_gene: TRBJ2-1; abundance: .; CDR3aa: CASSVDWASYNEQFF; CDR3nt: TGTGCCAGCAGCGTAGATTGGGCTTCCTACAATGAGCAGTTCTTC
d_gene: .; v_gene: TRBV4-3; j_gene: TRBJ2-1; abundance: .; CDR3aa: CASSQERSGYNEQFF; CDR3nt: TGCGCCAGCAGCCAAGAGAGGAGCGGCTACAATGAGCAGTTCTTC
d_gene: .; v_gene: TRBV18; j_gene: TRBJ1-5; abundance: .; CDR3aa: CASSPSSGRFHQPQHF; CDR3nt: TGTGCCAGCTCACCGTCATCGGGACGGTTCCATCAGCCCCAGCATTTT
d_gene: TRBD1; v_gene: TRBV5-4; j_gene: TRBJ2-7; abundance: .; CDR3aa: CASSLRTGGTYEQYF; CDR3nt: TGTGCCAGCAGCTTGAGGACAGGGGGGACCTACGAGCAGTACTTC
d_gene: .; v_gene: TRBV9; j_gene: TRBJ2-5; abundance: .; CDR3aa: CASSKNGVQETQYF; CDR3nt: TGTGCCAGCAGCAAAAACGGTGTACAAGAGACCCAGTACTTC
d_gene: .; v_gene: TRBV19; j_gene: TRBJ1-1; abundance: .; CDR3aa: CASNEGTAEAFF; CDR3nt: TGTGCCAGTAACGAGGGAACCGCTGAAGCTTTCTTT
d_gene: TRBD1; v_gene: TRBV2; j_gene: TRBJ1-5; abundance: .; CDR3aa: CASSGTGNIVQPQHF; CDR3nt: TGTGCCAGCAGTGGGACAGGGAATATTGTTCAGCCCCAGCATTTT
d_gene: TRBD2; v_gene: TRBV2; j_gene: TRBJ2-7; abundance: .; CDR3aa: CASTASGSYEQYF; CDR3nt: TGTGCCAGCACGGCTAGCGGGAGCTACGAGCAGTACTTC
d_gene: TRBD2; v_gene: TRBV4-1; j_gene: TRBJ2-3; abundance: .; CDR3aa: CASSQEISGSFTDTQYF; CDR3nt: TGCGCCAGCAGCCAAGAGATTAGCGGGAGTTTCACAGATACGCAGTATTTT
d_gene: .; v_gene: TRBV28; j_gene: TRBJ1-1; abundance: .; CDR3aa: CASSLGGTMNTEAFF; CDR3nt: TGTGCCAGCAGTTTAGGCGGCACTATGAACACTGAAGCTTTCTTT
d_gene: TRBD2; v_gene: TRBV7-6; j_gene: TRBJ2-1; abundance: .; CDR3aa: CASSPRWRGEQFF; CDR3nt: TGTGCCAGCAGCCCTCGATGGCGGGGGGAGCAGTTCTTC